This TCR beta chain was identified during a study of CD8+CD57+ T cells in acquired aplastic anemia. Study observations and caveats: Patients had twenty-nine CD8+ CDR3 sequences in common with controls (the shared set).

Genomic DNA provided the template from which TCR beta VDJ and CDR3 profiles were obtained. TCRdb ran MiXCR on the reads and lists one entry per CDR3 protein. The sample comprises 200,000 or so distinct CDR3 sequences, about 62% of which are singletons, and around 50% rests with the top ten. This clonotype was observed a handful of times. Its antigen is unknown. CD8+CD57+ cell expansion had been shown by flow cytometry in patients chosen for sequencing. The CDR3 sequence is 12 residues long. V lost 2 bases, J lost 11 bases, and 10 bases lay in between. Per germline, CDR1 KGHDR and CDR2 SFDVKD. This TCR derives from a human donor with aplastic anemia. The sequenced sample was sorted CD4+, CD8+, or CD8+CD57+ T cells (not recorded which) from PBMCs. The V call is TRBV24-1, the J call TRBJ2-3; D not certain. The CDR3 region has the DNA TGTGCCACCAGTGATTCTGCGGAGATGCAGTATTTT. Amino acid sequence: CATSDSAEMQYF.